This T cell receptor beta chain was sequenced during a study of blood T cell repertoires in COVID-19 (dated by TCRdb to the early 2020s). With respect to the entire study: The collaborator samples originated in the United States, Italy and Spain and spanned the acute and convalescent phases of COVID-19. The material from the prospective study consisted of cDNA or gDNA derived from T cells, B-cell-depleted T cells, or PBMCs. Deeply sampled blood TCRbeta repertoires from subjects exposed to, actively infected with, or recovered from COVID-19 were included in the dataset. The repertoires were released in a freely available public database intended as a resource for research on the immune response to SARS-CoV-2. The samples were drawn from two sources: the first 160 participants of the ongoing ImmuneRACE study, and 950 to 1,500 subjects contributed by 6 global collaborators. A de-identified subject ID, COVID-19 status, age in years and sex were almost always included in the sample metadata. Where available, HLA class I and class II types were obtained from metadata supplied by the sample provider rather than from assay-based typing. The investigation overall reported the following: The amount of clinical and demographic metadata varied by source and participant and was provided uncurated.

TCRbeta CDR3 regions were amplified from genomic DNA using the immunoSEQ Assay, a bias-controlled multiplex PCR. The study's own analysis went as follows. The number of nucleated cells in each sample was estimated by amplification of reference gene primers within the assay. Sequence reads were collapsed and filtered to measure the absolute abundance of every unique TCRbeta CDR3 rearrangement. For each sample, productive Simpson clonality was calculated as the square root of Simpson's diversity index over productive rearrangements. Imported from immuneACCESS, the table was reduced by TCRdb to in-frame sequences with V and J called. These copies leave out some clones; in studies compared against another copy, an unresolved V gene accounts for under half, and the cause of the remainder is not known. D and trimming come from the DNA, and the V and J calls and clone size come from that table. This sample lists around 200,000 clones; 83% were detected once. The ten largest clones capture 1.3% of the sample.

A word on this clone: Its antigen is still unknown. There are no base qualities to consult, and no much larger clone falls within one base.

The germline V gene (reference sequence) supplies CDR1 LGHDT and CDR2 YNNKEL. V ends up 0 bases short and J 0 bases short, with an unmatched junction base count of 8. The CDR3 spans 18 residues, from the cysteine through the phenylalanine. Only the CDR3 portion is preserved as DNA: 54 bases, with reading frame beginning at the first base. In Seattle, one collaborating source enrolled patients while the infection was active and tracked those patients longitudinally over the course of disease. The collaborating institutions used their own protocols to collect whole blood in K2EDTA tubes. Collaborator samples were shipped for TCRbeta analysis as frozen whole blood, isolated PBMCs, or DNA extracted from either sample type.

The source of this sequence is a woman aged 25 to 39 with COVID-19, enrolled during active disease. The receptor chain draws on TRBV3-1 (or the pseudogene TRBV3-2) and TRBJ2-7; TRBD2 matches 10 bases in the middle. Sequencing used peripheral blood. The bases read TGTGCCAGCAGCCAAGATGGGCCAGCGGGAGGGCTCTCCTACGAGCAGTACTTC. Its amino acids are CASSQDGPAGGLSYEQYF.